This T cell receptor beta chain was captured by sequencing in a study of shared clonotypes between healthy human individuals. Study-wide findings and caveats: The sharing of 4% to 5.5% of naive CD4 clonotypes was seen across a few donors.

Sorted-subset replicate PCRs used 150 to 250 ng of genomic DNA. This amount corresponded to 25,000 to 30,000 T cell genomes. Some clones are missing from TCRdb's copy, which holds only in-frame ones; the method was immunoSEQ multiplex PCR. The sample includes some 1.4 million clones, approximately 97% of them seen just once. Recent vaccinations or acute infections were absent in the healthy HIV-negative adult donors. For this clone: Its antigen is not identified.

CDR3 size: 13 residues. The V gene's germline CDR1 is MDHEN and CDR2 SYDVKM. Trimming removed 2 bases from V and 5 bases from J, with 7 bases in between. The clonotype was recovered from a man aged 25 to 40 in good health. The chain uses TRBV28 and TRBJ2-1, with D unresolved. The material sequenced was naive CD4+ T cells sorted from blood. Subset in this sample: CD45RA+ positively selected. CDR3 residues: CASSLESHNEQFF. CDR3 nucleotide sequence: TGTGCCAGCAGTTTAGAGTCCCACAATGAGCAGTTCTTC.